The next 24 T cell receptor beta chains were all read from a single sample in a study of blood T cell repertoires in COVID-19. Repertoires were generated with immunoSEQ multiplex PCR, while TCRdb's copy carries only in-frame clones and drops some. The sample carries fewer than 450,000 clones, approximately 85% recorded once. The specimen sequenced was PBMCs or T cells enriched from blood (not recorded which). The source is a middle-aged woman with acute COVID-19.

CDR3 region: CASSIQGKGTQYF. In DNA, the CDR3 is TGTGCCAGTAGTATACAGGGAAAGGGGACGCAGTATTTT. The chain is built from TRBV19 and TRBJ2-3; possible D gene TRBD1, 5 bases. Germline-derived CDR1 and CDR2 are LNHDA and SQIVND (reference sequence). CDR3 length: 13 residues. V lost 2 bases, J lost 9 bases, and 12 bases lay in between.

The chain employs TRBV5-1 and TRBJ1-4, with D tentatively TRBD1 (6 bases). Germline lookup yields CDR1 SGHRS and CDR2 YFSETQ. This CDR3 has 15 amino acids. V was trimmed by 3 bases and J by 4 bases, leaving 13 bases between them. CDR3 nucleotides: TGCGCCAGCAGCTACGGACAGTTCCTTAATGAAAAACTGTTTTTT. This gives the protein CASSYGQFLNEKLFF.

V is TRBV29-1 and J is TRBJ2-1; 13 nucleotides line up with TRBD2. The CDR3 covers 15 residues. With 3 bases clipped from V and 4 bases from J, the junction kept 3 bases outside the gene matches. The germline CDR1 and CDR2 sequences are SQVTM and ANQGSEA. CDR3 amino acids: CSVDPTSGGYNEQFF. CDR3 bases: TGCAGCGTTGACCCGACTAGCGGGGGGTACAATGAGCAGTTCTTC.

The rearrangement uses TRBV19 and TRBJ2-2, with a tentative D call TRBD2 (5 bases). Germline V gene sequence: CDR1 LNHDA, CDR2 SQIVND (reference sequence). V was cut by 8 bases and J by 2 bases, with 15 bases left in between. The CDR3 consists of 15 residues. CDR3 sequence: CASRIWTPNTGELFF. The DNA of the CDR3 is TGTGCCAGTCGGATTTGGACTCCCAACACCGGGGAGCTGTTTTTT. Looking up the rest from reference TRBV19 and TRBJ2-2 gives the full variable domain: DGGITQSPKYLFRKEGQNVTLSCEQNLNHDAMYWYRQDPGQGLRLIYYSQIVNDFQKGDIAEGYSVSREKKESFPLTVTSAQKNPTAFYLCASRIWTPNTGELFFGEGSRLTVL.

This sequence joins TRBV9 and TRBJ2-2; 9 nucleotides line up with TRBD1. The CDR3 runs 15 residues. Trimming cost V 3 bases and J 6 bases; bases outside gene matches: 6. The germline CDR1 and CDR2 sequences are SGDLS and YYNGEE. In nucleotides, the CDR3 is TGTGCCAGCAGCGGCCGGGACAGGGAGTCCGGGGAGCTGTTTTTT. Translated: CASSGRDRESGELFF.

This clone has just a few counts. V gene TRBV2 combines with J gene TRBJ1-2; 7 nucleotides match TRBD1. V lost 7 bases, J lost 4 bases, and 12 bases stayed unmatched. This CDR3 has 15 amino acids. Germline V gene sequence: CDR1 SNHLY, CDR2 FYNNEI. The CDR3 reads CASNQGERVSYGYTF. The CDR3 DNA is TGTGCCAGCAACCAGGGGGAGAGAGTTTCCTATGGCTACACCTTC.

The chain employs TRBV7-9 and TRBJ2-1, with TRBD1 as a possible D gene (5 bases). The CDR3 covers 13 residues. The V and J ends lost 1 base and 5 bases respectively, with 6 bases between them. CDR1 is SEHNR, CDR2 FQNEAQ, per germline (reference sequence). The DNA of the CDR3 is TGTGCCAGCAGCTTAGACAGGAACAATGAGCAGTTCTTC. Amino acid sequence: CASSLDRNNEQFF.

This chain links TRBV9 with TRBJ2-1; TRBD2 matches at 10 bases. This CDR3 spans 17 amino acids. The junction had 7 bases not matched to a gene; V was cut back by 2 bases and J by 2 bases. The V gene's germline CDR1 is SGDLS and CDR2 YYNGEE. CDR3 sequence reads: CASSVNPSGGPYNEQFF. For the CDR3, the DNA is TGTGCCAGCAGCGTGAACCCTAGCGGGGGCCCCTACAATGAGCAGTTCTTC.

The V and J genes are TRBV3-1 (or the pseudogene TRBV3-2) and TRBJ2-4; D not resolved. Germline V gene sequence: CDR1 LGHDT, CDR2 YNNKEL (reference sequence). V was clipped by 0 bases and J by 4 bases, with 10 bases between them. CDR3 length: 15 residues. Written as DNA, the CDR3 is TGTGCCAGCAGCCAAGATATGTCCCAGAAAAACATTCAGTACTTC. Translation gives CASSQDMSQKNIQYF.

The CDR3 is CASRSMTRDRDWDYGYTF. As DNA, the CDR3 is TGTGCCAGTCGTTCAATGACCCGGGACAGGGACTGGGACTATGGCTACACCTTC. The chain joins TRBV2 to TRBJ1-2, with 9 nucleotides matching TRBD1. The V and J ends lost 9 bases and 3 bases, in that order; junction bases with no gene match: 20. The CDR3 consists of 18 residues. Germline values: CDR1 SNHLY, CDR2 FYNNEI. The complete variable domain, with remaining parts taken from reference TRBV2 and TRBJ1-2, reads EPEVTQTPSHQVTQMGQEVILRCVPISNHLYFYWYRQILGQKVEFLVSFYNNEISEKSEIFDDQFSVERPDGSNFTLKIRSTKLEDSAMYFCASRSMTRDRDWDYGYTFGSGTRLTVV.

The chain carries TRBV10-3 and TRBJ2-2, with TRBD1 matching over 8 bases. Germline V lookup: CDR1 ENHRY, CDR2 SYGVKD. This CDR3 has 18 residues. J was trimmed by 6 bases and V by 5 bases; bases with no gene match: 17. The CDR3 sequence: CAISRATHLATGAGELFF. In DNA form, the CDR3 reads TGTGCCATCAGTCGTGCTACCCATTTGGCGACAGGGGCCGGGGAGCTGTTTTTT.

The genes are TRBV7-8 and TRBJ2-7; D may be TRBD1 (5 bases). The germline CDR1 and CDR2 sequences are SGHVS and FQNEAQ. The CDR3 is 16 amino acids. Trimming took off 4 bases at V and 4 bases at J, with 20 bases between the two ends. CDR3 in amino acids: CASSSSHLGDLYEQYF. The CDR3 nucleotides read TGTGCCAGCAGCTCGAGCCACCTAGGGGATCTTTACGAGCAGTACTTC. Complete variable domain (other parts from reference TRBV7-8 and TRBJ2-7): GAGVSQSPRYKVAKRGQDVALRCDPISGHVSLFWYQQALGQGPEFLTYFQNEAQLDKSGLPSDRFFAERPEGSVSTLKIQRTQQEDSAVYLCASSSSHLGDLYEQYFGPGTRLTVT.

A word on this clone: Other DNA sequences in this specimen translate into the identical CDR3. The chain carries TRBV3-1 (or the pseudogene TRBV3-2) and TRBJ2-7; 10 nucleotides line up with TRBD2. The CDR3 is 18 amino acids. Germline CDR1 is LGHDT and CDR2 is YNNKEL (reference sequence). V gave up 4 bases and J gave up 0 bases; unmatched junction bases: 12. CDR3 coding DNA: TGTGCCAGCAGCCCTTCTCTTAGCGGGGGGACAACCTCCTACGAGCAGTACTTC. Translating it yields CASSPSLSGGTTSYEQYF.

The chain carries TRBV10-2 and TRBJ2-2; the D gene is possibly TRBD2 (6 bases). The V gene lost 10 bases and the J gene lost 6 bases, with 15 bases spanning the gap. The CDR3 runs to 13 residues. The germline V gene has CDR1 WSHSY and CDR2 SAAADI. The DNA for the CDR3 is TGCGCCACACGATCGGGGGACGCCGGGGAGCTGTTTTTT. Residues: CATRSGDAGELFF.

The rearrangement links TRBV5-4 to TRBJ1-2; D uncertain. There are 14 residues in the CDR3. The germline V gene has CDR1 SGHNT and CDR2 YYREEE (reference sequence). V was cut by 0 bases and J by 2 bases, with 8 bases left in between. The DNA of the CDR3 is TGTGCCAGCAGCTTGGCTCCGGGAAACTATGGCTACACCTTC. It codes for CASSLAPGNYGYTF.

This chain joins TRBV4-1 and TRBJ1-5; 7 positions match TRBD1. Germline V CDR1 and CDR2: MGHRA, YSYEKL. The V segment lost 3 bases and the J segment 6 bases; nucleotides outside the gene matches: 5. The CDR3 length is 14 residues. The CDR3, as DNA: TGCGCCAGCAGCCACGGAGCAGGGGGTCAGCCCCAGCATTTT. Its translation: CASSHGAGGQPQHF.

About this clone itself: The sample contains more than one DNA sequence encoding this CDR3. The chain couples TRBV11-2 to TRBJ1-1, with D hard to call. The germline V gene has CDR1 SGHAT and CDR2 FQNNGV. The V and J ends lost 6 bases and 5 bases respectively, with 13 bases between them. The CDR3 contains 13 residues. CDR3 sequence: CASSLDRDTEAFF. CDR3 DNA: TGTGCCAGCAGTCTAGACCGGGATACTGAAGCTTTCTTT.

The chain joins TRBV10-3 to TRBJ1-3, with D unclear. Germline assignment: CDR1 ENHRY and CDR2 SYGVKD. Trimming removed 2 bases from V and 4 bases from J, with 3 bases in between. The CDR3 is made up of 12 amino acids. Here the CDR3 reads CAISEQGNTIYF. In nucleotides, the CDR3 is TGTGCCATCAGTGAGCAAGGAAACACCATATATTTT.

A few counts support this clone. V usage is TRBV23-1 and J usage is TRBJ1-2, with a tentative D call TRBD1 (5 bases). TRBV23-1 is an ORF, with its function uncertain. The CDR3 spans 16 residues. V dropped 0 bases and J dropped 6 bases, with 17 bases sitting between them. The CDR3 nucleotides are TGCGCCAGCAGTCAATCAAGGGGCCCACCAGGCGATGGCTACACCTTC. It yields the protein CASSQSRGPPGDGYTF.

The chain carries TRBV18 and TRBJ2-7; possible D gene TRBD2, 5 bases. The germline gives CDR1 KGHSH, CDR2 LQKENI. Trimming shortened V by 3 bases and J by 1 base, and 13 bases separated the two germline ends. The CDR3 sequence is 15 residues long. CDR3 loop: CASSPPLGVSYEQYF. DNA for the CDR3: TGTGCCAGCTCACCGCCCCTCGGGGTTTCCTACGAGCAGTACTTC.

The gene calls are TRBV19 and TRBJ1-4, with 7 bases matching TRBD1. Germline CDR1 reads LNHDA; CDR2 reads SQIVND (reference sequence). With V trimmed by 6 bases and J by 4 bases, 5 bases remained unmatched. The CDR3 runs to 14 residues. CDR3 coding DNA: TGTGCCAGTAGCGTACAGGGGATTAATGAAAAACTGTTTTTT. It codes for CASSVQGINEKLFF.

The gene calls are TRBV3-1 (or the pseudogene TRBV3-2) and TRBJ2-1, with a tentative D call TRBD2 (6 bases). V lost 1 base to trimming and J lost 9 bases, with 7 bases between them. Germline loops: CDR1 LGHDT, CDR2 YNNKEL (reference sequence). The length of the CDR3 is 12 residues. The CDR3 DNA follows: TGTGCCAGCAGCCAAGGAGCGGGTGAGCAGTTCTTC. Protein: CASSQGAGEQFF.

This clone was seen a single time. The V gene is TRBV28, the J gene TRBJ2-7; D is possibly TRBD2 (6 bases). V shed 6 bases and J shed 2 bases, with 20 bases lying between them. The length of the CDR3 is 16 residues. The germline V gene encodes CDR1 MDHEN and CDR2 SYDVKM. The CDR3 sequence: CASSHSRLDAPYEQYF. The CDR3 coding sequence is TGTGCCAGCAGCCATTCGAGACTAGACGCACCCTACGAGCAGTACTTC.

V gene TRBV24-1 combines with J gene TRBJ1-5; D call uncertain. CDR3 length equals 15 residues. Germline V gives CDR1 KGHDR, CDR2 SFDVKD. Trimming cost V 3 bases and J 8 bases, with 16 bases left between them. The CDR3 nucleotides read TGTGCCACCAGTGATCTCCCGAGTCCCACGGAGCCCCAGCATTTT. Protein sequence: CATSDLPSPTEPQHF.